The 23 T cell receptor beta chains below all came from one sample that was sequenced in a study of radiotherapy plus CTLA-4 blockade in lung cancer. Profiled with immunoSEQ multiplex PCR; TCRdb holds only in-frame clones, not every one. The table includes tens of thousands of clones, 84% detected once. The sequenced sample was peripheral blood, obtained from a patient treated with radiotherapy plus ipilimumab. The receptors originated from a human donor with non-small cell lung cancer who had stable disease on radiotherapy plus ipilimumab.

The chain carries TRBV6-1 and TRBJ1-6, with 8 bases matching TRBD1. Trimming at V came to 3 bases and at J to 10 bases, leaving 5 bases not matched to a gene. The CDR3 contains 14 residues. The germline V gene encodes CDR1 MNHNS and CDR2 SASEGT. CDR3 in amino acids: CASSERTGQSPLHF. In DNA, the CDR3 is TGTGCCAGCAGTGAGAGGACAGGGCAGTCACCCCTCCACTTT.

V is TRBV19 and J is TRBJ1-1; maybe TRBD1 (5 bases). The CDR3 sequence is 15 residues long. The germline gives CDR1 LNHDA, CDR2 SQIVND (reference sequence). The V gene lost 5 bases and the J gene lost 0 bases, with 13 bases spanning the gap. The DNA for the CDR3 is TGTGCCAGTAGTCCCGACAGCCCGATGAACACTGAAGCTTTCTTT. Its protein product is CASSPDSPMNTEAFF.

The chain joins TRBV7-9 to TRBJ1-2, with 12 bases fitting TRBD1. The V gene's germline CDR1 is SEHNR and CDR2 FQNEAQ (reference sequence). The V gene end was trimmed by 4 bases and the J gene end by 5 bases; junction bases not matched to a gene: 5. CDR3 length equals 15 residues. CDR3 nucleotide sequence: TGTGCCAGCAGCTCCGGGACAGGGGGCGGGTATGGCTACACCTTC. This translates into CASSSGTGGGYGYTF.

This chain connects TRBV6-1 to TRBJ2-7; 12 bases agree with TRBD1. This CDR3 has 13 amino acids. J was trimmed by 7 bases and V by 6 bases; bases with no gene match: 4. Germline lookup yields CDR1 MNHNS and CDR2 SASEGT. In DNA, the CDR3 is TGTGCCAGCAGGGGACAGGGGGCGAGGGAGCAGTACTTC. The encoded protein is CASRGQGAREQYF.

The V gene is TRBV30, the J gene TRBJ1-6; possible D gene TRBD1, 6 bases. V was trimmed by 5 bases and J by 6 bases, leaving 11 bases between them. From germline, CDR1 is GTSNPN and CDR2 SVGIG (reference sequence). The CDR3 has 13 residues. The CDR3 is CAWGQSRNSPLHF. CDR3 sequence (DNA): TGTGCCTGGGGACAGTCTCGTAATTCACCCCTCCACTTT.

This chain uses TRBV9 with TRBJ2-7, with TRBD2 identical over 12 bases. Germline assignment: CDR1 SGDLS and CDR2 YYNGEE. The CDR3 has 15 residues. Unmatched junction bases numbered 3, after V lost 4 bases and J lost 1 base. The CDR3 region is CASSPSGRVSYEQYF. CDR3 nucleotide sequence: TGTGCCAGCAGCCCTAGCGGGAGGGTTTCCTACGAGCAGTACTTC.

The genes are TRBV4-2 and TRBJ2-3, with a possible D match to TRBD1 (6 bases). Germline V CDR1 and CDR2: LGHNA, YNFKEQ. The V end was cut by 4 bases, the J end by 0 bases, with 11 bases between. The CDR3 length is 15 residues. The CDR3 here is CASSPARGSTDTQYF. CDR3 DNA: TGTGCCAGCAGCCCCGCCAGGGGAAGCACAGATACGCAGTATTTT.

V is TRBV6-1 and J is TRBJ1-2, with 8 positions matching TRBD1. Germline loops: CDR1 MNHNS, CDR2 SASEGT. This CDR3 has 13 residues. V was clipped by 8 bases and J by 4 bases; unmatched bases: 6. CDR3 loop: CASLGQGSYGYTF. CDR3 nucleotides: TGTGCCAGCCTAGGACAGGGTTCCTATGGCTACACCTTC.

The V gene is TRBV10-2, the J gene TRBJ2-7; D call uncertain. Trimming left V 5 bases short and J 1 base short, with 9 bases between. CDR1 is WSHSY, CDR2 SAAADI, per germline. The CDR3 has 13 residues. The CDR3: CASSLTRSYEQYF. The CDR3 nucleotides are TGCGCCAGCAGTCTGACGAGGTCCTACGAGCAGTACTTC.

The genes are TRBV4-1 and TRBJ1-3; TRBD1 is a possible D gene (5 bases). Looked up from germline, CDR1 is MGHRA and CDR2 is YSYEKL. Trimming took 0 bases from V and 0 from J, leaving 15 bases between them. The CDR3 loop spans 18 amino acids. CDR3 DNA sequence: TGCGCCAGCAGCCAAGATCGCTCGGGGCTGCACTCTGGAAACACCATATATTTT. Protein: CASSQDRSGLHSGNTIYF.

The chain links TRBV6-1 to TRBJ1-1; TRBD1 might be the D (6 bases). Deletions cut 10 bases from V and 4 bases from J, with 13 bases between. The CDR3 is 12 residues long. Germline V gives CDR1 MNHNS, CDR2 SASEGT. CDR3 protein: CATGGGRTEAFF. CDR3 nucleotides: TGTGCCACCGGAGGGGGGCGCACTGAAGCTTTCTTT.

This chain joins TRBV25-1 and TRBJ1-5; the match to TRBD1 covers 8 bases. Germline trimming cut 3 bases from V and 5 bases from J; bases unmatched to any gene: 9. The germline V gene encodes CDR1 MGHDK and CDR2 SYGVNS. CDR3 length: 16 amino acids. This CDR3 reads CASSDSGQGNYQPQHF. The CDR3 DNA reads TGTGCCAGCAGTGATTCAGGACAGGGAAACTATCAGCCCCAGCATTTT.

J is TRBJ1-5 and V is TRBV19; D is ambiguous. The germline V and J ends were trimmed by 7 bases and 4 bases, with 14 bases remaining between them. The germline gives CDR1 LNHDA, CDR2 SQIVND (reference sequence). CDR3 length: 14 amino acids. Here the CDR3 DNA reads TGTGCCAGTAAGTTTAGAGAATTTAATCAGCCCCAGCATTTT. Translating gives CASKFREFNQPQHF.

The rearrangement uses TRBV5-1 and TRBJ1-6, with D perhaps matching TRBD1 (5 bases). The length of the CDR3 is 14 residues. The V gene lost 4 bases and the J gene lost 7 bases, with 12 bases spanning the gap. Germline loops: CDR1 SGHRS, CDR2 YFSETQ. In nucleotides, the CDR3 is TGCGCCAGCAGCGAGGGACGGGGAAATTCACCCCTCCACTTT. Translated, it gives CASSEGRGNSPLHF. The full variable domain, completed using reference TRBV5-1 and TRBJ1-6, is KAGVTQTPRYLIKTRGQQVTLSCSPISGHRSVSWYQQTPGQGLQFLFEYFSETQRNKGNFPGRFSGRQFSNSRSEMNVSTLELGDSALYLCASSEGRGNSPLHFGNGTRLTVT.

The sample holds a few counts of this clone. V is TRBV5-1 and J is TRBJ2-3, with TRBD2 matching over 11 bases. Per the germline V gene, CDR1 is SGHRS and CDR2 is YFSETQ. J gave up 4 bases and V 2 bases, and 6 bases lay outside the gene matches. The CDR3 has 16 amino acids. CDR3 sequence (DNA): TGCGCCAGCAGCTTCATTAGCGGGAGGGCCCCAGATACGCAGTATTTT. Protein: CASSFISGRAPDTQYF.

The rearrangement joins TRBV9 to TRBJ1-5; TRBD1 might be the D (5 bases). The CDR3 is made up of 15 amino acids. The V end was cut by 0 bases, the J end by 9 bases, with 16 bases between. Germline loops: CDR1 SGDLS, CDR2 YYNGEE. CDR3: CASSVAGTNVSPQHF. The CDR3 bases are TGTGCCAGCAGCGTAGCTGGGACCAACGTTTCGCCCCAGCATTTT.

The CDR3 DNA reads as TGTGCCAGCAGCTCCGCAGGGATGAACACCGGGGAGCTGTTTTTT. It codes for CASSSAGMNTGELFF. The V and J genes are TRBV5-4 and TRBJ2-2, with D possibly TRBD1 on 5 matching bases. V was trimmed by 3 bases and J by 1 base, leaving 10 bases between them. This CDR3 spans 15 amino acids. Germline V gene sequence: CDR1 SGHNT, CDR2 YYREEE (reference sequence). The complete variable domain, with remaining parts taken from reference TRBV5-4 and TRBJ2-2, reads ETGVTQSPTHLIKTRGQQVTLRCSSQSGHNTVSWYQQALGQGPQFIFQYYREEENGRGNFPPRFSGLQFPNYSSELNVNALELDDSALYLCASSSAGMNTGELFFGEGSRLTVL.

The DNA for the CDR3 is TGTGCCAGCAGCTTAGGGCACAAGGCCACTGGCTACACCTTC. Translated: CASSLGHKATGYTF. The rearrangement links TRBV7-2 to TRBJ1-2; no firm D call. The V gene's germline CDR1 is SGHTA and CDR2 FQGNSA. The CDR3 contains 14 residues. Trimming stripped 1 base from V and 7 bases from J, with 13 bases between.

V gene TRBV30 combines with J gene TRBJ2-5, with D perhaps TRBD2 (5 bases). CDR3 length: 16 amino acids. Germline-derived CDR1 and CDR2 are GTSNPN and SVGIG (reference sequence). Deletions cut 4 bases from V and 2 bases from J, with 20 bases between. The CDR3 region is CAWTPGLLLEQETQYF. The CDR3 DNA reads TGTGCCTGGACCCCGGGGTTGCTCCTAGAACAAGAGACCCAGTACTTC.

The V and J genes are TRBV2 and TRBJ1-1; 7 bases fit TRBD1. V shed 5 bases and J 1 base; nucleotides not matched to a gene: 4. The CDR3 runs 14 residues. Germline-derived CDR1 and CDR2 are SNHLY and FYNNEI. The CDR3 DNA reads TGTGCCAGCAGTATTCGGACAGGGAACACTGAAGCTTTCTTT. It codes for CASSIRTGNTEAFF.

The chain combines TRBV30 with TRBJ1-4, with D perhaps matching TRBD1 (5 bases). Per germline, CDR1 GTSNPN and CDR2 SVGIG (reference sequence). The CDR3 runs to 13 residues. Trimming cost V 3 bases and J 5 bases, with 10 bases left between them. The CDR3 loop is CAWRGTDNEKLFF. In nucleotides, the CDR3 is TGTGCCTGGAGAGGGACTGACAATGAAAAACTGTTTTTT. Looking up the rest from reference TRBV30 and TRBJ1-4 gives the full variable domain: SQTIHQWPATLVQPVGSPLSLECTVEGTSNPNLYWYRQAAGRGLQLLFYSVGIGQISSEVPQNLSASRPQDRQFILSSKKLLLSDSGFYLCAWRGTDNEKLFFGSGTQLSVL.

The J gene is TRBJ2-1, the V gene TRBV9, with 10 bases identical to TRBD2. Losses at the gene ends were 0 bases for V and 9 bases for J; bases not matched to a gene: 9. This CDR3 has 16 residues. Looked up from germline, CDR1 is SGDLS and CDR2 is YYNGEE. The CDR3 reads CASSVVGAGGPGEQFF. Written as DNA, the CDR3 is TGTGCCAGCAGCGTAGTTGGAGCGGGAGGGCCTGGTGAGCAGTTCTTC.

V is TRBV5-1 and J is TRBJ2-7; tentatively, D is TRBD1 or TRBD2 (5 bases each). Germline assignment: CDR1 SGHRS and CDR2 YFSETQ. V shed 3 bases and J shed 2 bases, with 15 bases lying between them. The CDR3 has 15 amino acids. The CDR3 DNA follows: TGCGCCAGCAGCTCGCACCGGGACCCGGCCTACGAGCAGTACTTC. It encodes CASSSHRDPAYEQYF.